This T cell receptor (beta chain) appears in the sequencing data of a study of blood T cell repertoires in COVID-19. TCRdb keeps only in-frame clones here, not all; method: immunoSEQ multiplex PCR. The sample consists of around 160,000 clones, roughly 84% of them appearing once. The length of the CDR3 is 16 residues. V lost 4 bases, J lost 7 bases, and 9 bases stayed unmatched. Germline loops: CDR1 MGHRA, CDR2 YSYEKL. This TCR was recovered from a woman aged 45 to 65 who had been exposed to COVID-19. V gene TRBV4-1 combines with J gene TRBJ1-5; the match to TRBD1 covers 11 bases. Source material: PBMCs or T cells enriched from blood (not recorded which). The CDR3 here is CASSRSGQGVGQPQHF. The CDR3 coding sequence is TGCGCCAGCAGCCGATCGGGACAGGGGGTTGGACAGCCCCAGCATTTT.